The TCR beta chain under discussion was sequenced for a study of cytomegalovirus exposure and HLA in healthy donors. Note on this clone: Its specificity is unknown.

Germline CDR1 and CDR2: MNHEY and SVGAGI. The CDR3 contains 16 residues. With V trimmed by 2 bases and J by 10 bases, 10 bases remained unmatched. The donors comprised healthy bone marrow donors. Whole-study results and caveats: In a later analysis, specific HLA alleles were associated with around 17,000 TCR beta sequences at a 0.05 false discovery rate.

PCR primers comprised 60 Vbeta and 13 Jbeta primers. This table comes from immunoSEQ multiplex PCR, and its TCRdb copy is limited to in-frame clones, with some not included. The table has approximately 150,000 clones, over 65% seen once. The receptor was derived from a female donor in good health and CMV-seronegative. The sequenced sample was PBMCs. The chain is built from TRBV6-5 and TRBJ1-6, with TRBD1 matching 8 bases. CDR3 DNA sequence: TGTGCCAGCAGTTACCTCGGACAGGGAAAAGTGTCACCCCTCCACTTT. Its protein product is CASSYLGQGKVSPLHF.